This T cell receptor (beta chain) was captured in a study of T cell responses to AZD1222 COVID-19 vaccine. TCRdb's table, derived via immunoSEQ multiplex PCR, lists solely in-frame clones and lacks some. The table shows some 130,000 clones, with around 90% occurring only once. The ends were cut back, 4 bases at V and 6 bases at J, with 22 bases in the middle. CDR3 size: 16 residues. Per germline, CDR1 SGHDN and CDR2 FVKESK. Sequences were derived from peripheral blood, sampled on day 0 of AZD1222 vaccination. This TCR came from an adult in good health. The chain has TRBV14 and TRBJ2-7; D uncertain. In DNA, the CDR3 is TGTGCCAGCAGCCGATCCGGCGGCGGCTATCGCGGCGAGCAGTACTTC. Translated, it gives CASSRSGGGYRGEQYF. Variable domain in full (rest from reference TRBV14 and TRBJ2-7): EAGVTQFPSHSVIEKGQTVTLRCDPISGHDNLYWYRRVMGKEIKFLLHFVKESKQDESGMPNNRFLAERTGGTYSTLKVQPAELEDSGVYFCASSRSGGGYRGEQYFGPGTRLTVT.